A selection of T cell receptor beta chains follows, all from one sample in a study of blood T cell repertoires in COVID-19. Only in-frame clones appear in the TCRdb table, and some are missing; sequencing was by immunoSEQ multiplex PCR. Found here are 150,000 to 200,000 clones, about four fifths of them singletons; the top ten hold about 15%. Sequenced: peripheral blood. These receptors originate from a woman aged 80 or over with acute or convalescent COVID-19. Each CDR3 is given with its conserved first and last residue. The D gene is left open where the match is weak. Where a row states a size, it is once, few, many or the class of an expanded clone; other rows omit it.

j_gene: TRBJ2-7; abundance: .; d_gene: .; v_gene: TRBV5-1; CDR3nt: TGCGCCAGCAGGTCGGGCGGGGCGGGAGAGCAGTACTTC; CDR3aa: CASRSGGAGEQYF
j_gene: TRBJ1-1; abundance: .; d_gene: TRBD1; v_gene: TRBV4-1; CDR3nt: TGCGCCAGCAGCCAACCGCGACAGGGGAACACTGAAGCTTTCTTT; CDR3aa: CASSQPRQGNTEAFF
j_gene: TRBJ2-1; abundance: .; d_gene: .; v_gene: TRBV7-9; CDR3nt: TGTGCCAGCAGCTTAGCTCGCGTCAAAACCCCCAATGAGCAGTTCTTC; CDR3aa: CASSLARVKTPNEQFF
j_gene: TRBJ1-2; abundance: .; d_gene: .; v_gene: TRBV5-1; CDR3nt: TGCGCCAGTAGGGAGGGCGCCGGGGGTGGCTACACCTTC; CDR3aa: CASREGAGGGYTF
j_gene: TRBJ2-2; abundance: .; d_gene: TRBD2; v_gene: TRBV11-3; CDR3nt: TGTGCCAGCGGACTAGCGGGGTCCGCGAACACCGGGGAGCTGTTTTTT; CDR3aa: CASGLAGSANTGELFF
j_gene: TRBJ2-7; abundance: .; d_gene: TRBD2; v_gene: TRBV10-2; CDR3nt: TGCGCCAGCACGGGGGGGCCCTACGAGCAGTACTTC; CDR3aa: CASTGGPYEQYF
j_gene: TRBJ2-5; abundance: few; d_gene: TRBD1; v_gene: TRBV11-2; CDR3nt: TGTGCCAGCAGCTCGCAGGACAGGGAGCAAGAGACCCAGTACTTC; CDR3aa: CASSSQDREQETQYF
j_gene: TRBJ2-7; abundance: .; d_gene: .; v_gene: TRBV29-1; CDR3nt: TGCAGCGTGGCAGACTACGAGCAGTACTTC; CDR3aa: CSVADYEQYF
j_gene: TRBJ1-1; abundance: .; d_gene: .; v_gene: TRBV24-1; CDR3nt: TGTGCCACCAGGGGTAGCGGCACTGAAGCTTTCTTT; CDR3aa: CATRGSGTEAFF
j_gene: TRBJ1-2; abundance: .; d_gene: TRBD1; v_gene: TRBV28; CDR3nt: TGTGCCAGCAACTTATGGGGGTCGGTACAGGGGAGCTATGGCTACACCTTC; CDR3aa: CASNLWGSVQGSYGYTF
j_gene: TRBJ1-1; abundance: .; d_gene: .; v_gene: TRBV5-5; CDR3nt: TGTGCCAGCAGCTTGTCAGGGGATCACACTGAAGCTTTCTTT; CDR3aa: CASSLSGDHTEAFF
j_gene: TRBJ1-5; abundance: few; d_gene: .; v_gene: TRBV12-3/TRBV12-4; CDR3nt: TGTGCCAGCAGTTTTTCCCCCCCCGAGCCCCAGCATTTT; CDR3aa: CASSFSPPEPQHF
j_gene: TRBJ1-3; abundance: .; d_gene: .; v_gene: TRBV7-9; CDR3nt: TGTGCCAGCAGCCCCCCTTTCAGGGTCGGAAACACCATATATTTT; CDR3aa: CASSPPFRVGNTIYF
j_gene: TRBJ2-7; abundance: .; d_gene: .; v_gene: TRBV19; CDR3nt: TGTGCCAGTACCCCACGAGGCTCCCGAAACGAGCAGTACTTC; CDR3aa: CASTPRGSRNEQYF
j_gene: TRBJ1-1; abundance: .; d_gene: TRBD1; v_gene: TRBV5-1; CDR3nt: TGCGCCAGCAGCCCAAAGACAGGGGCGCCCGACGGAGAAGCTTTCTTT; CDR3aa: CASSPKTGAPDGEAFF
j_gene: TRBJ2-1; abundance: .; d_gene: TRBD2; v_gene: TRBV5-1; CDR3nt: TGCGCCAGCAGCACCGGACTAGCGGGAGGGAACAATGAGCAGTTCTTC; CDR3aa: CASSTGLAGGNNEQFF
j_gene: TRBJ2-7; abundance: few; d_gene: .; v_gene: TRBV5-1; CDR3nt: TGCGCCAGCACCCGGGGGTGGGACAGCGAGCAGTACTTC; CDR3aa: CASTRGWDSEQYF
j_gene: TRBJ1-2; abundance: once; d_gene: .; v_gene: TRBV11-2; CDR3nt: TGTGCCAGCAGCCCGGGACTTGGCTATGGCTACACCTTC; CDR3aa: CASSPGLGYGYTF
j_gene: TRBJ1-1; abundance: few; d_gene: TRBD1; v_gene: TRBV5-1; CDR3nt: TGCGCCAGCAGCTTGGGACAGGGAGGTACTGAAGCTTTCTTT; CDR3aa: CASSLGQGGTEAFF
j_gene: TRBJ2-1; abundance: .; d_gene: .; v_gene: TRBV2; CDR3nt: TGTGCCAGCAGTGAAGAGAGGGGGAGCTACAATGAGCAGTTCTTC; CDR3aa: CASSEERGSYNEQFF
j_gene: TRBJ2-7; abundance: .; d_gene: TRBD1; v_gene: TRBV5-1; CDR3nt: TGCGCCAGCAGCAGTCAGGGGGTCTCGCCCCTAGAGCAGTACTTC; CDR3aa: CASSSQGVSPLEQYF
j_gene: TRBJ2-5; abundance: .; d_gene: .; v_gene: TRBV6-2/TRBV6-3; CDR3nt: TGTGCCAGCAGTTACTCCCGGGGGACCCAGTACTTC; CDR3aa: CASSYSRGTQYF
j_gene: TRBJ2-7; abundance: .; d_gene: TRBD2; v_gene: TRBV19; CDR3nt: TGTGCCAGCCGACTAGCGGGAGGCCCTTTTGAGCAGTACTTC; CDR3aa: CASRLAGGPFEQYF
j_gene: TRBJ2-7; abundance: .; d_gene: TRBD2; v_gene: TRBV27; CDR3nt: TGTGCCAGCAGTTTATCCACTAGCGGCCTCTACGAGCAGTACTTC; CDR3aa: CASSLSTSGLYEQYF
j_gene: TRBJ2-1; abundance: .; d_gene: TRBD2; v_gene: TRBV18; CDR3nt: TGTGCCAGCTCACCACCACCTGGGGGGGGCTACAATGAGCAGTTCTTC; CDR3aa: CASSPPPGGGYNEQFF
j_gene: TRBJ2-7; abundance: .; d_gene: .; v_gene: TRBV5-1; CDR3nt: TGCGCCAGCATCCCGGGACCAGGGGCTTCCTACGAGCAGTACTTC; CDR3aa: CASIPGPGASYEQYF
j_gene: TRBJ1-5; abundance: .; d_gene: TRBD1; v_gene: TRBV20-1; CDR3nt: TGCAGTGCTAGTAGGCAGGGGGCGCCTGGAAATCAGCCCCAGCATTTT; CDR3aa: CSASRQGAPGNQPQHF
j_gene: TRBJ2-5; abundance: .; d_gene: .; v_gene: TRBV5-5; CDR3nt: TGTGCCAGCAGCTTGGGACTAGGGGCCCTCCAAGAGACCCAGTACTTC; CDR3aa: CASSLGLGALQETQYF
j_gene: TRBJ2-2; abundance: .; d_gene: TRBD2; v_gene: TRBV3-1/TRBV3-2; CDR3nt: TGTGCCAGCAGCCGTGGCGGGAGTGACACCGGGGAGCTGTTTTTT; CDR3aa: CASSRGGSDTGELFF
j_gene: TRBJ1-1; abundance: .; d_gene: .; v_gene: TRBV5-4; CDR3nt: TGTGCCAGCAGCATCGGCGGGGAGGGCGGCACTGAAGCTTTCTTT; CDR3aa: CASSIGGEGGTEAFF
j_gene: TRBJ1-1; abundance: .; d_gene: .; v_gene: TRBV7-8; CDR3nt: TGTGCCAGCAGCTTCAGCGGGACTGAAGCTTTCTTT; CDR3aa: CASSFSGTEAFF
j_gene: TRBJ1-4; abundance: .; d_gene: .; v_gene: TRBV30; CDR3nt: TGTGCCTGGAGACCCACCGGGGGGCAGGGGAGGTGGAATGAAAAACTGTTTTTT; CDR3aa: CAWRPTGGQGRWNEKLFF
j_gene: TRBJ2-7; abundance: many; d_gene: TRBD1; v_gene: TRBV19; CDR3nt: TGTGCCAGTAGTAGTTCCGGGACAGTTATCTCCTACGAGCAGTACTTC; CDR3aa: CASSSSGTVISYEQYF
j_gene: TRBJ2-5; abundance: .; d_gene: TRBD2; v_gene: TRBV19; CDR3nt: TGTGCCAGTAGTCTCCCGGGAGGGGTAGAGACCCAGTACTTC; CDR3aa: CASSLPGGVETQYF
j_gene: TRBJ2-7; abundance: .; d_gene: TRBD2; v_gene: TRBV7-9; CDR3nt: TGTGCCAGCAGCTTTCTCCGGGGGGACGAACACGAGCAGTACTTC; CDR3aa: CASSFLRGDEHEQYF
j_gene: TRBJ2-1; abundance: once; d_gene: .; v_gene: TRBV15; CDR3nt: TGTGCCACCAGCAGAGAGGTCCGGCGGAACTACAATGAGCAGTTCTTC; CDR3aa: CATSREVRRNYNEQFF
j_gene: TRBJ2-5; abundance: .; d_gene: TRBD1; v_gene: TRBV9; CDR3nt: TGTGCCAGCAGCGCCCAATGGACAGGAAAACAAGAGACCCAGTACTTC; CDR3aa: CASSAQWTGKQETQYF
j_gene: TRBJ2-7; abundance: .; d_gene: TRBD1; v_gene: TRBV5-1; CDR3nt: TGCGCCAGCAAATACCGGGACAGTTCCTACGAGCAGTACTTC; CDR3aa: CASKYRDSSYEQYF
j_gene: TRBJ1-2; abundance: .; d_gene: .; v_gene: TRBV28; CDR3nt: TGTGCCAGCAGACACCGGACAATATCTTCCTATGGCTACACCTTC; CDR3aa: CASRHRTISSYGYTF
j_gene: TRBJ2-5; abundance: .; d_gene: .; v_gene: TRBV2; CDR3nt: TGTGCCAGCAGGAGGGACAATGGGTGGTCAGTGACCCAGTACTTC; CDR3aa: CASRRDNGWSVTQYF
j_gene: TRBJ2-5; abundance: many; d_gene: .; v_gene: TRBV7-9; CDR3nt: TGTGCCAGCAGCAAGACTAGTTTCCAAGAGACCCAGTACTTC; CDR3aa: CASSKTSFQETQYF
j_gene: TRBJ2-7; abundance: .; d_gene: .; v_gene: TRBV11-1; CDR3nt: TGTGCCAGCAGCTCATATACTACGGATATGCTTGAGCAGTACTTC; CDR3aa: CASSSYTTDMLEQYF
j_gene: TRBJ2-1; abundance: .; d_gene: TRBD2; v_gene: TRBV11-3; CDR3nt: TGTGCCAGCAGCTTAGGGGCTAGCGGGAGTGATGAGCAGTTCTTC; CDR3aa: CASSLGASGSDEQFF
j_gene: TRBJ1-4; abundance: .; d_gene: .; v_gene: TRBV4-1; CDR3nt: TGCGCCAGCAAGGGACAACCAACTAATGAAAAACTGTTTTTT; CDR3aa: CASKGQPTNEKLFF
j_gene: TRBJ1-1; abundance: once; d_gene: .; v_gene: TRBV19; CDR3nt: TGTGCCAGTAGTAATCAGGGGACGAACACTGAAGCTTTCTTT; CDR3aa: CASSNQGTNTEAFF
j_gene: TRBJ1-4; abundance: .; d_gene: TRBD1; v_gene: TRBV19; CDR3nt: TGTGCCAGTAGTAGCGACAGGGGATCTAATGAAAAACTGTTTTTT; CDR3aa: CASSSDRGSNEKLFF
j_gene: TRBJ1-4; abundance: .; d_gene: .; v_gene: TRBV6-5; CDR3nt: TGTGCCAGCAGTCAGACAGAGAATGAAAAACTGTTTTTT; CDR3aa: CASSQTENEKLFF
j_gene: TRBJ1-5; abundance: .; d_gene: TRBD1; v_gene: TRBV28; CDR3nt: TGTGCCAGCAGTTCGGTAGGGGGCGGTCAGCCCCAGCATTTT; CDR3aa: CASSSVGGGQPQHF
j_gene: TRBJ1-3; abundance: few; d_gene: .; v_gene: TRBV9; CDR3nt: TGTGCCAGCGGGGGCATGGGCGATGGAAACACCATATATTTT; CDR3aa: CASGGMGDGNTIYF
j_gene: TRBJ2-2; abundance: .; d_gene: .; v_gene: TRBV6-5; CDR3nt: TGTGCCAGCAGTTACTCCCAGGGGTACACCGGGGAGCTGTTTTTT; CDR3aa: CASSYSQGYTGELFF
j_gene: TRBJ1-1; abundance: .; d_gene: TRBD1; v_gene: TRBV6-5; CDR3nt: TGTGCCAGTTCGAGACAGGGTGGGCCAGGAGCTTTCTTT; CDR3aa: CASSRQGGPGAFF
j_gene: TRBJ2-3; abundance: .; d_gene: .; v_gene: TRBV9; CDR3nt: TGTGCCAGCAGCCCCTGGGGCAGCAGCACAGATACGCAGTATTTT; CDR3aa: CASSPWGSSTDTQYF
j_gene: TRBJ2-1; abundance: .; d_gene: TRBD2; v_gene: TRBV7-9; CDR3nt: TGTGCCAGCAGCTTAGTTCAGCGGGACTACAATGAGCAGTTCTTC; CDR3aa: CASSLVQRDYNEQFF
j_gene: TRBJ1-3; abundance: .; d_gene: .; v_gene: TRBV27; CDR3nt: TGTGCCAGCAGTTCCCGGGGGGGTTTAAAAGGGACCATATATTTT; CDR3aa: CASSSRGGLKGTIYF
j_gene: TRBJ1-4; abundance: .; d_gene: TRBD1; v_gene: TRBV20-1; CDR3nt: TGCAGTGCTAGTCGGGGGATAGGGGGCGGGGAAAAACTGTTTTTT; CDR3aa: CSASRGIGGGEKLFF
j_gene: TRBJ1-1; abundance: .; d_gene: TRBD1; v_gene: TRBV5-1; CDR3nt: TGCGCCAGCAGCTTCACAGGGGGTGGGACTGAAGCTTTCTTT; CDR3aa: CASSFTGGGTEAFF
j_gene: TRBJ2-7; abundance: .; d_gene: .; v_gene: TRBV14; CDR3nt: TGTGCCAGCAGCCAAGTATCCTACGAGCAGTACTTC; CDR3aa: CASSQVSYEQYF
j_gene: TRBJ1-1; abundance: .; d_gene: TRBD1; v_gene: TRBV4-1; CDR3nt: TGCGCCAGCAGCCAAGGGACAGGGGGCGCGTTAGCTGAAGCTTTCTTT; CDR3aa: CASSQGTGGALAEAFF
j_gene: TRBJ1-1; abundance: .; d_gene: .; v_gene: TRBV18; CDR3nt: TGTGCCGGTGGGAGCAGACGGGGGAACACTGAAGCTTTCTTT; CDR3aa: CAGGSRRGNTEAFF
j_gene: TRBJ2-5; abundance: .; d_gene: TRBD1; v_gene: TRBV5-5; CDR3nt: TGTGCCAGCAGCCTCTCCTCGGGGACAGGGGGCGAACAAGAGACCCAGTACTTC; CDR3aa: CASSLSSGTGGEQETQYF